A selection of T cell receptor beta chains follows, all from one sample in a study of blood T cell repertoires in COVID-19. The data were produced by immunoSEQ multiplex PCR, yet TCRdb's version contains in-frame clones alone and is incomplete. Of a few hundred thousand clones listed, about 85% are singletons. Material for sequencing was peripheral blood. The receptor set was obtained from a man between 18 and 29 years old with active or convalescent COVID-19. CDR3s include the opening cysteine and the closing phenylalanine or tryptophan. Size is stated for part of the rows, as once, few or many counts, or as a class when the clone is expanded.

>.|TRBV6-1|TRBJ1-5
CASSESGQPRRAQHF
>.|TRBV28|TRBJ1-6
CASTHGSSYNSPLHF
>.|TRBV29-1|TRBJ2-5
CSVGEGLVSETQYF
>.|TRBV9|TRBJ1-2
CASSGVMGYTF
>.|TRBV3-1/TRBV3-2|TRBJ1-1
CASSQVPGQGFNTEAFF
>.|TRBV25-1|TRBJ1-2
CASSEYYETPANYGYTF
>.|TRBV5-4|TRBJ2-5
CASSRDGGRQETQYF
>.|TRBV29-1|TRBJ2-2
CSVWGTGVTGELFF
>.|TRBV7-8|TRBJ2-2
CASSLASPGGNTGELFF
>.|TRBV19|TRBJ1-2
CASSMVQVNYGYTF
>once|TRBV30|TRBJ2-2
CAWSTRLTGELFF
>once|TRBV9|TRBJ2-1
CASSLGLAGNDEQFF
>once|TRBV13|TRBJ2-1
CASSYTYEQFF
>.|TRBV9|TRBJ2-3
CASRSTDTQYF
>once|TRBV2|TRBJ1-5
CASSEAPGTALNQPQHF
>.|TRBV14|TRBJ2-2
CASSQGQGLTLSNTGELFF
>.|TRBV27|TRBJ1-5
CASSGQQGEKPQHF
>.|TRBV5-6|TRBJ2-3
CASSSDRGTDTQYF
>.|TRBV4-1|TRBJ2-5
CASSLGSRQNQETQYF
>.|TRBV29-1|TRBJ1-2
CSSTSGQGNYGYTF
>.|TRBV5-5|TRBJ1-1
CASSLGQFTEAFF
>.|TRBV29-1|TRBJ1-1
CSVESPPMNTEAFF
>.|TRBV2|TRBJ2-2
CASSAQGGLNTGELFF